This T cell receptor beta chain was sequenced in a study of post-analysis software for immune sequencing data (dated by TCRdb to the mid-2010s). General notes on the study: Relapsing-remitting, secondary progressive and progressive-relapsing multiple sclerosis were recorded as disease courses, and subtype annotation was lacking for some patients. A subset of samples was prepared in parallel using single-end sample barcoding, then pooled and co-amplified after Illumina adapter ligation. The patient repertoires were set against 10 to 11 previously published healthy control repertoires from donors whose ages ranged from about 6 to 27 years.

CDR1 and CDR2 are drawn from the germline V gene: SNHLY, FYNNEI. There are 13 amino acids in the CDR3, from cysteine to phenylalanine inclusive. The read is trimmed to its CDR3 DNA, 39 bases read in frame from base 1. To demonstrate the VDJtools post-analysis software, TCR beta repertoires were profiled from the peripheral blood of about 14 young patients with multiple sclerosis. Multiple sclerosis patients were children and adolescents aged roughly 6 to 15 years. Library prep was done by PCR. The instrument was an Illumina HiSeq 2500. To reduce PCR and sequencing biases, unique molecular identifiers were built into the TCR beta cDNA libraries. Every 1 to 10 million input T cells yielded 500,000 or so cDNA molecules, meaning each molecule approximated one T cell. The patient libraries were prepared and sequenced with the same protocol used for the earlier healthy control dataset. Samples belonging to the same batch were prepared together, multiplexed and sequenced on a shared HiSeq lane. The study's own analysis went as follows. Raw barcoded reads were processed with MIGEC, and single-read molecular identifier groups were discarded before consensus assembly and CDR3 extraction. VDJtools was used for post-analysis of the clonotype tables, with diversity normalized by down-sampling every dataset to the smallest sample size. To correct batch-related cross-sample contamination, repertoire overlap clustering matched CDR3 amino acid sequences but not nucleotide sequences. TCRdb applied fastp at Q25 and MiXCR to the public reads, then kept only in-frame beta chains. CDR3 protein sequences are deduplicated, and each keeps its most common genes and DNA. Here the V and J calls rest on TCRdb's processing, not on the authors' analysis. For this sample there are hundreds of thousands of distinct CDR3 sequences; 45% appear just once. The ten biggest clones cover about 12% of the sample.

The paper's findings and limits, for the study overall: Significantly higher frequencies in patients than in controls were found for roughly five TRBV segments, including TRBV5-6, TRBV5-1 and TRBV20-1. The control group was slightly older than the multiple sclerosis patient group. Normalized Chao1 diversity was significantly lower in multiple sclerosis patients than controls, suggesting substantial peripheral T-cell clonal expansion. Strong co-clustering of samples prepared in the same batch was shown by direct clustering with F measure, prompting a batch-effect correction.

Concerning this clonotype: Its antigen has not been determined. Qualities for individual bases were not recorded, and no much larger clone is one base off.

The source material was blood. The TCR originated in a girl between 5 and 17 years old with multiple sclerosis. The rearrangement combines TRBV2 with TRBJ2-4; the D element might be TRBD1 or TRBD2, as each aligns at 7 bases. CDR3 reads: CAGGDRAKNIQYF. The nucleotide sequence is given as TGTGCGGGGGGGGACAGAGCCAAAAACATTCAGTACTTC. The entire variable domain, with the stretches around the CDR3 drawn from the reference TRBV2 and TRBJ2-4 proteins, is EPEVTQTPSHQVTQMGQEVILRCVPISNHLYFYWYRQILGQKVEFLVSFYNNEISEKSEIFDDQFSVERPDGSNFTLKIRSTKLEDSAMYFCAGGDRAKNIQYFGAGTRLSVL.